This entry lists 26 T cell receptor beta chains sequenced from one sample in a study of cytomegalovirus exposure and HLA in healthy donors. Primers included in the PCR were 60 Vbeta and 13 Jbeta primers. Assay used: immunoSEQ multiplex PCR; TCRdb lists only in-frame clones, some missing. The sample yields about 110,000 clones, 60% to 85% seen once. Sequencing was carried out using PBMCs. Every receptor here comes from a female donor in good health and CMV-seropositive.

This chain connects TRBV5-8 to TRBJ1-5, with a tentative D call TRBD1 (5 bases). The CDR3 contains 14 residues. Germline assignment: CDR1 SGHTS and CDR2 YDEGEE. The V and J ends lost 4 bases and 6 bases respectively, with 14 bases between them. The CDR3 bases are TGTGCCAGCAGCCTGGGAAGGGGAAGTCAGCCCCAGCATTTT. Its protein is CASSLGRGSQPQHF.

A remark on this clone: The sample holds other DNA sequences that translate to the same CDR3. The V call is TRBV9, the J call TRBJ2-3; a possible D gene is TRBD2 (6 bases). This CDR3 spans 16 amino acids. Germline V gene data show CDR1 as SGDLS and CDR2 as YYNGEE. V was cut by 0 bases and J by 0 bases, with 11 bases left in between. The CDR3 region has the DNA TGTGCCAGCAGCGTAGGGGTTAGCGGTAGCACAGATACGCAGTATTTT. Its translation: CASSVGVSGSTDTQYF.

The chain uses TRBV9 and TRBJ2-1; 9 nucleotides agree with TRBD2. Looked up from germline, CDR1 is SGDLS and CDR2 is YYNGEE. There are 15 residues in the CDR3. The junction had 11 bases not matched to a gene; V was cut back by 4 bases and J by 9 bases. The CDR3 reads CASSLQGTSYSEQFF. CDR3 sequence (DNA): TGTGCCAGCAGCCTCCAGGGGACTAGCTATTCTGAGCAGTTCTTC.

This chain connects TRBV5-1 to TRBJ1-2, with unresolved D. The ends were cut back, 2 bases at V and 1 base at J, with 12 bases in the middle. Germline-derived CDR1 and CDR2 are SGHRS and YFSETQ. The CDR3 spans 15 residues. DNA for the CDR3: TGCGCCAGCAGCTTCGGCGGAGGGATTAACTATGGCTACACCTTC. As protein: CASSFGGGINYGYTF.

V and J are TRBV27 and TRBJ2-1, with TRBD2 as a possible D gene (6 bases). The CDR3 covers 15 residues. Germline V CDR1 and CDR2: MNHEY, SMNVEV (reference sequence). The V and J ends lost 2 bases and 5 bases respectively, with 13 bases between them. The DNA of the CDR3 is TGTGCCAGCAGTTTAAATCTGGAGGGCCACAATGAGCAGTTCTTC. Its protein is CASSLNLEGHNEQFF.

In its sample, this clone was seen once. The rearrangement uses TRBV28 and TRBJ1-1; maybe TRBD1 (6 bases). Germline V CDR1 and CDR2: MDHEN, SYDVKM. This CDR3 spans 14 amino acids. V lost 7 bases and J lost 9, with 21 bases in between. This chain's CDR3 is CASTQLVGGQKAFF. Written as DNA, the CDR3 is TGTGCCAGCACTCAACTAGTGGGGGGGCAGAAAGCTTTCTTT.

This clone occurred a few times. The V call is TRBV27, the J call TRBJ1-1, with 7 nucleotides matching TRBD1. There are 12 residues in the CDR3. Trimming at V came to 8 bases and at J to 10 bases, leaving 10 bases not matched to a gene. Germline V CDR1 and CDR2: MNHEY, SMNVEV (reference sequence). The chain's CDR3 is CASHDREDSAFF. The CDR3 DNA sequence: TGTGCCAGCCATGACAGGGAGGATTCAGCTTTCTTT.

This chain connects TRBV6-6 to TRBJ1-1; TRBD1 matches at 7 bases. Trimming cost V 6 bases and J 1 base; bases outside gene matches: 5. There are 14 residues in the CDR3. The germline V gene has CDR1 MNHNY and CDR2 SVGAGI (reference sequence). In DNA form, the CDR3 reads TGTGCCAGCAGAGGACAGGCGACGAACACTGAAGCTTTCTTT. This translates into CASRGQATNTEAFF.

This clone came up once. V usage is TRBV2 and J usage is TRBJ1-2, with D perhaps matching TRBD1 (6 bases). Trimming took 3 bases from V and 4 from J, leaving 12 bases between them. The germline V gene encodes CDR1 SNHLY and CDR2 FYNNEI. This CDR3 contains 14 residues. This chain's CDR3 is CASSEGRGGYGYTF. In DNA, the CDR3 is TGTGCCAGCAGTGAGGGTAGGGGGGGCTATGGCTACACCTTC.

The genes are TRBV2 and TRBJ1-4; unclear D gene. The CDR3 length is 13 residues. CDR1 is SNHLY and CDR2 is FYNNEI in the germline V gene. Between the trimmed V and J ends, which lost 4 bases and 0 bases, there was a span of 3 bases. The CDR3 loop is CASSAATNEKLFF. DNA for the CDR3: TGTGCCAGCAGTGCGGCAACTAATGAAAAACTGTTTTTT. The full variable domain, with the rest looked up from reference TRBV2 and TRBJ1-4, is EPEVTQTPSHQVTQMGQEVILRCVPISNHLYFYWYRQILGQKVEFLVSFYNNEISEKSEIFDDQFSVERPDGSNFTLKIRSTKLEDSAMYFCASSAATNEKLFFGSGTQLSVL.

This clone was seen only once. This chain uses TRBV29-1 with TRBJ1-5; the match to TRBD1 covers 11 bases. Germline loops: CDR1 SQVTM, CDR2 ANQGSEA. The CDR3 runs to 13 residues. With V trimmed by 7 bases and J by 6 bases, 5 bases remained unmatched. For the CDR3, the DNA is TGCAGCGCCGGACAGGGGGCAGGTCAGCCCCAGCATTTT. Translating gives CSAGQGAGQPQHF.

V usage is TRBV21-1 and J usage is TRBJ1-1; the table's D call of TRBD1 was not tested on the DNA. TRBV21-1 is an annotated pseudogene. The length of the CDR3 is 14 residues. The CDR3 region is CASSLYTGNTEAFF. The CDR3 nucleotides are TGTGCCAGCAGCCTGTATACAGGGAACACTGAAGCTTTCTTT.

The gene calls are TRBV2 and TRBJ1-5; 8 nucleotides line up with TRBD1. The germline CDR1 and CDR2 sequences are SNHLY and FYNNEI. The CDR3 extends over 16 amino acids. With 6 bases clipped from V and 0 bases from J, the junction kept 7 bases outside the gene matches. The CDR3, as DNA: TGTGCCAGCAGCACTACAGGGGGGCATAGCAATCAGCCCCAGCATTTT. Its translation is CASSTTGGHSNQPQHF.

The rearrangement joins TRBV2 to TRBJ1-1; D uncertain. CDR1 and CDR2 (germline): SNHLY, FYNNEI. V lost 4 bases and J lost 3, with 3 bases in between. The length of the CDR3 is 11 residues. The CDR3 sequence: CASSAYTEAFF. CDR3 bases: TGTGCCAGCAGTGCGTACACTGAAGCTTTCTTT.

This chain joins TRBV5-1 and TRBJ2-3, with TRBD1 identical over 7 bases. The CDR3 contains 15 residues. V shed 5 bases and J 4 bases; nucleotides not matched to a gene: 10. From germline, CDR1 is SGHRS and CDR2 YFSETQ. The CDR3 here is CASRENRGRADTQYF. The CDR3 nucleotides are TGCGCCAGCAGAGAGAACAGGGGAAGAGCAGATACGCAGTATTTT.

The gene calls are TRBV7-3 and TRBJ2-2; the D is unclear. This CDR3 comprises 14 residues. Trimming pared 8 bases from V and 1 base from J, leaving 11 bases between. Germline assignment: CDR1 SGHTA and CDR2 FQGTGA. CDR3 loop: CASSSSGNTGELFF. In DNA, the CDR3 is TGTGCCAGCTCCAGCTCGGGGAACACCGGGGAGCTGTTTTTT. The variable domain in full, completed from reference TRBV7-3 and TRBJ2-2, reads GAGVSQTPSNKVTEKGKYVELRCDPISGHTALYWYRQSLGQGPEFLIYFQGTGAADDSGLPNDRFFAVRPEGSVSTLKIQRTERGDSAVYLCASSSSGNTGELFFGEGSRLTVL.

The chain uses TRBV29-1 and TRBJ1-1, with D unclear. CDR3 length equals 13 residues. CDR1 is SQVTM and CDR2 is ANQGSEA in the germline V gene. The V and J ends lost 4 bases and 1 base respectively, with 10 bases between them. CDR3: CSVVRFENTEAFF. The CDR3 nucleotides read TGCAGCGTTGTCAGGTTCGAGAACACTGAAGCTTTCTTT.

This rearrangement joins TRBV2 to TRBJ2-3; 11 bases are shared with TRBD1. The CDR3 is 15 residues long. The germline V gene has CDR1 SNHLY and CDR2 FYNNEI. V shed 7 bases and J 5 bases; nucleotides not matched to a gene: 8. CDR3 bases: TGTGCCAGCATCCCCGGACAGGGGGCGAGAGATACGCAGTATTTT. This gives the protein CASIPGQGARDTQYF.

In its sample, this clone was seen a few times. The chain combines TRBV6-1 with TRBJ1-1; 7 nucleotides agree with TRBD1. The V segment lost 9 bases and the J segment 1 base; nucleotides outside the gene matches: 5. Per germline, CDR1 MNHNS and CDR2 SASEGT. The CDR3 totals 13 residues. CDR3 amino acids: CASSRGSNTEAFF. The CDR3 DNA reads TGTGCCAGTTCCAGGGGGTCGAACACTGAAGCTTTCTTT.

The CDR3 nucleotides read TGTGCCAGCAGCTTGCGAACCGGGGGGCAGGGACGCTACGAGCAGTACTTC. This encodes CASSLRTGGQGRYEQYF. The J gene is TRBJ2-7, the V gene TRBV7-8, with a tentative D call TRBD2 (7 bases). Germline V gene sequence: CDR1 SGHVS, CDR2 FQNEAQ. V was cut by 3 bases and J by 3 bases, with 21 bases left in between. The CDR3 covers 17 residues.

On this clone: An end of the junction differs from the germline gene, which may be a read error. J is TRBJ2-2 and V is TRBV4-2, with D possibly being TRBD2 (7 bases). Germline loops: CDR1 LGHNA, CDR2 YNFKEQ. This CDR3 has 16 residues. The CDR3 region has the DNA TGTGCCACCAGCAAGTGGGGGGGCTATAACACCGGGGAGCTGTTTTTT. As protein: CATSKWGGYNTGELFF.

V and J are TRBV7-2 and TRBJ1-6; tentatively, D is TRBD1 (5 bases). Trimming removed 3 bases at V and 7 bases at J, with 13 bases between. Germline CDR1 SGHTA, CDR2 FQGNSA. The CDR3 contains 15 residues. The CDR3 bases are TGTGCCAGCAGCTTTTCTGAGACAGCAAATTCACCCCTCCACTTT. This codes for CASSFSETANSPLHF.

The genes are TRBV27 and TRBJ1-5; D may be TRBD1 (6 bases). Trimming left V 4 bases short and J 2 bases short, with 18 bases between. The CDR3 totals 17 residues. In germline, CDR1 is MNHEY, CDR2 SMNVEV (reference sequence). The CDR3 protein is CASSSLTGGWGNQPQHF. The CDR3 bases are TGTGCCAGCAGTTCCCTGACGGGGGGCTGGGGCAATCAGCCCCAGCATTTT.

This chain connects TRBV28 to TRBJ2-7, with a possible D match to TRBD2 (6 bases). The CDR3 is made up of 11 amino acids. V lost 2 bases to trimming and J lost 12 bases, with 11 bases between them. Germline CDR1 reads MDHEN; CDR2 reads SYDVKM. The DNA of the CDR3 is TGTGCCAGCAGTTTAAGAGGGGAGGCGTACTTC. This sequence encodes CASSLRGEAYF.

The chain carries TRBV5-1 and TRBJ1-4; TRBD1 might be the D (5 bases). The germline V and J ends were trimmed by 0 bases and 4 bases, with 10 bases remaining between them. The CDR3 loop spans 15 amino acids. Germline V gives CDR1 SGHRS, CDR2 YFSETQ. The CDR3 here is CASSLGGQGNEKLFF. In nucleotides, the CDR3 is TGCGCCAGCAGCTTGGGTGGTCAGGGTAATGAAAAACTGTTTTTT.

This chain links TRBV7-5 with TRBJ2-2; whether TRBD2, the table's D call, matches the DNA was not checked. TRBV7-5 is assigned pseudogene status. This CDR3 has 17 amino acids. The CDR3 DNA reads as TGTGTCAGAAGCCATTGTAAGCGGGGGGGGGACACCGGGGAGCTGTTTTTT. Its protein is CVRSHCKRGGDTGELFF.